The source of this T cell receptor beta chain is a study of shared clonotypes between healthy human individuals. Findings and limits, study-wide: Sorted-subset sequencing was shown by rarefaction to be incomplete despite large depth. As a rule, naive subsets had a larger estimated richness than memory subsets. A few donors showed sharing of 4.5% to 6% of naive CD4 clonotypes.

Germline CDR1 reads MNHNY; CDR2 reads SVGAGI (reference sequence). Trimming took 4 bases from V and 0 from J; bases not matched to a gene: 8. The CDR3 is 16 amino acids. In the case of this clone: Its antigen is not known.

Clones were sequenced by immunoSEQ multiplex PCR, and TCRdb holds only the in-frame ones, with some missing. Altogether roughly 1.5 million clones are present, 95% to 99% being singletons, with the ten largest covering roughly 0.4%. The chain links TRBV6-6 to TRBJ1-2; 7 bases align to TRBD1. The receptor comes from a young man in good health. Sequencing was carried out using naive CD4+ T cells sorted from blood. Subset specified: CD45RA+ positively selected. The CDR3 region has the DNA TGTGCCAGCAGTTCGCAGACAGGGACAACTAACTATGGCTACACCTTC. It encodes CASSSQTGTTNYGYTF.